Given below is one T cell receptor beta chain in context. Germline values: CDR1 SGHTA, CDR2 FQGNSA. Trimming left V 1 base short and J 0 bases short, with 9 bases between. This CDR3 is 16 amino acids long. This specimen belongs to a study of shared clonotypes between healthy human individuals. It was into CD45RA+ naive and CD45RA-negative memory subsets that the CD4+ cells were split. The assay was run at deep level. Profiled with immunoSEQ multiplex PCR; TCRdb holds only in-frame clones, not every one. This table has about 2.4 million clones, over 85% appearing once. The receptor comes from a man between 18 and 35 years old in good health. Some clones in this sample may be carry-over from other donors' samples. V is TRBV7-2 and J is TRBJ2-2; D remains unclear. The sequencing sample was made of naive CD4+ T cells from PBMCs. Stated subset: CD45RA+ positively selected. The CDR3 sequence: CASSLVSNANTGELFF. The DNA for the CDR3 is TGTGCCAGCAGCTTAGTATCTAACGCGAACACCGGGGAGCTGTTTTTT.